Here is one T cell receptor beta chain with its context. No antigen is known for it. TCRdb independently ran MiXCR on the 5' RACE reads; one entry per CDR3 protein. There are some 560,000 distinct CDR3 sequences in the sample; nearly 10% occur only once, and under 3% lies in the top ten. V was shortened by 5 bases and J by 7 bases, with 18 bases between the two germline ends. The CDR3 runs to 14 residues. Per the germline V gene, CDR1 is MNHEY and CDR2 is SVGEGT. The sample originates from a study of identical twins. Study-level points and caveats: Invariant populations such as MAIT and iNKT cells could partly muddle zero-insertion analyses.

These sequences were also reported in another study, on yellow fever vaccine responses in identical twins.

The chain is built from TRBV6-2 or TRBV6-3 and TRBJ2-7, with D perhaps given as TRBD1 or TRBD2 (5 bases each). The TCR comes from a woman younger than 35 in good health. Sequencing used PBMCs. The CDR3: CASSPGTEAQEQYF. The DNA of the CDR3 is TGTGCCAGCAGTCCCGGGACGGAGGCTCAGGAGCAGTACTTC.